This T cell receptor (beta chain) was identified in a study of spatial heterogeneity in lung cancer. Study background: A consistent excess of beta-chain over alpha-chain sequences was detected.

The sample's time point: sample taken at primary tumor resection. This clonotype is classed as medium-sized. Its antigen is currently unknown. Because the library targeted alpha chains, this beta chain is an off-target read whose size means little. Individual TCR cDNA molecules each bore their own unique molecular identifier. One entry per CDR3 protein results from TCRdb running MiXCR on the 5' RACE reads. Of around 4,100 distinct CDR3 sequences in the sample, about 9% were seen once. Study-level results: Counts of expanded alpha and beta TCRs within tumors tracked the tumor nonsynonymous mutation count.

Germline-derived CDR1 and CDR2 are LGHDT and YNNKEL (reference sequence). This CDR3 comprises 15 residues. V lost 1 base and J lost 8, with 14 bases in between. Sequencing used lung tumor tissue, obtained at surgery. The genes are TRBV3-1 and TRBJ1-4; D is undetermined. This receptor was identified in a male donor with early-stage non-small cell lung cancer. The CDR3 bases are TGTGCCAGCAGCCAAGGCAGCCTATACGCCGAAAAACTGTTTTTT. Translating gives CASSQGSLYAEKLFF.